The T cell receptor beta chain described here comes from a study of shared clonotypes between healthy human individuals (dated by TCRdb to 2018 to 2021). For the wider study: Two women and three men aged 18 to 49 years were included in the cohort. Blood TCR repertoires of a handful of healthy adults were deeply sequenced to estimate repertoire size and the extent of clonotype sharing between individuals. For each donor, CD4 naive and CD4 memory were each run on three plates, CD8 naive on two plates, and CD8 memory on one plate. Per donor, leukapheresis produced somewhere between about 0.8 and 9 billion PBMCs. To increase sequencing depth and limit assay-specific biases, TCR repertoire library preparation and sequencing were carried out by different laboratories using diverse techniques.

The paper's findings and limits, for the study overall: Naive subsets generally had larger estimated clonotype richness than memory subsets did. Incomplete sequencing was indicated by rarefaction of sorted-subset datasets, despite the large sequencing depth. Approximately 4.8% of naive CD4, around 4% of naive CD8, approximately 2% of memory CD4, and about 0.4% of memory CD8 clonotypes were shared across several donors. Because the study included a small number of donors, the genetic and exposure-history diversity represented was limited. Only blood was sampled, and tissue TCR repertoires likely differ from those in blood. Based on pairwise subsampling, the degree of clonotype sharing among donors was expected to be affected by sequencing depth. Higher generation probabilities were observed for clonotypes shared by all four sorted-subset donors than for non-shared clonotypes.

Trimmed from V: 4 bases; trimmed from J: 5 bases; junction bases lacking a gene match: 7. The CDR3 runs 15 residues from the cysteine to the phenylalanine. The DNA shown is the 45-base CDR3, in frame from base 1. Reading the germline V gene gives CDR1 SGHRS and CDR2 YFSETQ. Using the deep immunoSEQ assay, multiplex PCR amplified TCR CDR3 regions from genomic DNA. For each cell subset, the extracted genomic DNA was distributed evenly across all wells of several immunoSEQ 96-well plates, and each plate served as one replicate. For sorted subsets, around 200 ng genomic DNA, equal to tens of thousands of T cell genomes, was loaded into each replicate PCR. Purified libraries were measured with a Qubit 3.0 fluorometer, size-checked on a Bioanalyzer 2100, and measured again with the KAPA Library Quantification kit. A separate single-read 150-cycle Illumina NextSeq 550 flow cell was used to sequence each immunoSEQ 96-well plate. Under the source paper's analysis protocol: Because the immunoSEQ output included only junctional sequences and no quality scores, the filtering could not be the same as the filtering used for full-length reads. Sequences were annotated with PyIR, a Python wrapper for IgBLAST v1.9, using IMGT germline references to assign V/J genes and CDR3. Reads with weak V/J assignments (E-value above 1e-6), missing CDR3, stop codons, out-of-frame junctions, or ambiguous translated residues were removed. V3J clonotypes were defined by identical inferred V gene, J gene, and CDR3 amino acid sequence. Percentage overlap between repertoires was calculated by dividing the number of shared unique clonotypes by the size of the smaller repertoire. RTK rarefaction, the Chao1 estimator, and Recon v2.1 estimates of unobserved clonotypes were used to assess repertoire richness. OLGA was used to compute generation probabilities for all TCRbeta clonotypes that the gDNA method yielded from a few donors. The source is immuneACCESS, and TCRdb retained only in-frame sequences with V and J called. Part of the clones is not carried over; for the studies checked, unresolved V genes explain less than half of this, and the remainder is unexplained. That table furnishes V, J and clone size, whereas the DNA furnished D and trimming. This sample comprises about 1.1 million clones, roughly 77% of them detected only once. In total, the top ten clones hold almost 0.9% of the sample.

The donors were healthy, HIV-negative adults who had no recently reported acute infections or vaccinations. Every donor was a Caucasian adult living in Nashville, Tennessee, USA. CD4+ T cells were enriched by magnetic negative selection; naive cells were then positively selected on CD45RA, and the negative fraction formed the memory subset. Blood was collected by leukapheresis, and PBMCs were isolated by Ficoll-Histopaque density gradient centrifugation and then cryopreserved in liquid nitrogen vapor phase. Purity and quantity of every magnetically sorted T cell population were checked by analytical flow cytometry. From each sorted fraction, genomic DNA was isolated and quantified by UV absorbance on a Nanodrop 2000c. Worth noting for this clone: Its target antigen remains unknown. No much larger clonotype is one base removed from it; base qualities were not supplied.

The V and J genes are TRBV5-1 and TRBJ1-4, with TRBD1 identical over 8 junction bases. The specimen sequenced was memory CD4+ T cells from PBMCs. The sample's cell subset or site label, decoded: CD45RA-negative fraction. The TCR was taken from a man younger than 30 in good health. Some clones in this sample may be carry-over from other donors' samples. The nucleotide sequence is TGCGCCAGCAGCCCTCCGACAGGGGTAAATGAAAAACTGTTTTTT. It codes for CASSPPTGVNEKLFF.